Sequencing of this T cell receptor (beta chain) was carried out in a study of a mutant IDH1 vaccine in newly diagnosed glioma. Across the study: In some groups vaccination began 4-6 weeks post-radiotherapy; others received it with temozolomide. Mean patient age was approximately 40 years; roughly 62% were male and about 40% female.

The CDR3 has 15 amino acids. The V gene end was trimmed by 6 bases and the J gene end by 8 bases; junction bases not matched to a gene: 10. Germline-derived CDR1 and CDR2 are LNHDA and SQIVND (reference sequence). Points on this clone: Its antigen is currently unknown.

Time point described: week 5, during vaccination. Every vaccination contained 300 ug of the mutant IDH1 20-mer peptide and was paired with topical imiquimod. Method: immunoSEQ multiplex PCR; TCRdb's copy keeps in-frame clones and lacks some. The sample contains some 29,000 clones, roughly nine tenths of which appear only once. The origin of this receptor is a woman in her 40s with glioma. Some clones in this sample may be carry-over from other donors' samples. The sample in question was peripheral blood mononuclear cells (PBMCs), obtained from a glioma patient whose treatment included an IDH1 peptide vaccine. The V gene is TRBV19, the J gene TRBJ2-1; 10 bases are shared with TRBD1. This CDR3 is CASSPGTGAGDEQFF. The CDR3 region has the DNA TGTGCCAGTAGCCCCGGGACAGGGGCCGGGGATGAGCAGTTCTTC. Together with reference TRBV19 and TRBJ2-1, the CDR3 gives the full variable domain: DGGITQSPKYLFRKEGQNVTLSCEQNLNHDAMYWYRQDPGQGLRLIYYSQIVNDFQKGDIAEGYSVSREKKESFPLTVTSAQKNPTAFYLCASSPGTGAGDEQFFGPGTRLTVL.